The 32 T cell receptor beta chains below come from one sample, sequenced in a study of blood T cell repertoires in COVID-19. Sequenced by immunoSEQ multiplex PCR; TCRdb stores in-frame clones only, minus some. The sample lists approximately 250,000 clones, approximately 86% occurring once. The material sequenced was peripheral blood. These receptor sequences come from a young man with active or convalescent COVID-19.

The chain couples TRBV7-4 to TRBJ1-4; D may be TRBD1 (6 bases). Trimming took off 0 bases at V and 8 bases at J, with 10 bases between the two ends. The CDR3 has 14 amino acids. Germline V gene sequence: CDR1 SGHVT, CDR2 SQSDAQ. CDR3 residues: CASSLAGGDEKLFF. CDR3 in DNA: TGTGCCAGCAGCTTAGCAGGGGGGGACGAAAAACTGTTTTTT.

This rearrangement joins TRBV7-9 to TRBJ2-6; no clear D gene. Germline V gene sequence: CDR1 SEHNR, CDR2 FQNEAQ (reference sequence). V lost 2 bases and J lost 2, with 10 bases in between. This CDR3 has 16 residues. The CDR3 bases are TGTGCCAGCAGCTTAACGGGTACTCCTGGGGCCAACGTCCTGACTTTC. Protein: CASSLTGTPGANVLTF.

This clone is a singleton in its sample. V gene TRBV6-5 combines with J gene TRBJ1-5; 7 bases line up with TRBD1. V trimming: 10 bases; J trimming: 3 bases; junction bases outside the gene matches: 9. This CDR3 comprises 14 residues. Germline V gene data show CDR1 as MNHEY and CDR2 as SVGAGI. Here the CDR3 reads CATQDRALNQPQHF. CDR3 coding DNA: TGTGCCACCCAAGACAGGGCCCTCAATCAGCCCCAGCATTTT.

The CDR3 sequence is CASSQAVAGVGEKLFF. CDR3 DNA: TGTGCCAGCAGCCAAGCCGTTGCAGGGGTGGGTGAAAAACTGTTTTTT. V gene TRBV3-1 (or the pseudogene TRBV3-2) combines with J gene TRBJ1-4; maybe TRBD1 (6 bases). Germline values: CDR1 LGHDT, CDR2 YNNKEL (reference sequence). This CDR3 is built from 16 residues. V lost 1 base to trimming and J lost 7 bases, with 16 bases between them.

This clone was counted a single time. The genes are TRBV19 and TRBJ2-1; 12 bases are shared with TRBD2. Germline V gene sequence: CDR1 LNHDA, CDR2 SQIVND (reference sequence). V lost 5 bases to trimming and J lost 8 bases; unmatched junction nucleotides: 10. This CDR3 comprises 16 residues. The chain's CDR3 is CASSRSSGRVLDEQFF. As DNA, the CDR3 is TGTGCCAGTAGTCGATCTAGCGGGAGGGTTCTGGATGAGCAGTTCTTC.

The chain uses TRBV5-4 and TRBJ2-1, with 8 bases lining up with TRBD2. Germline CDR1 and CDR2: SGHNT and YYREEE (reference sequence). The V gene end was trimmed by 3 bases and the J gene end by 3 bases; junction bases not matched to a gene: 5. The CDR3 has 15 amino acids. CDR3 residues: CASSSKRGYYNEQFF. DNA for the CDR3: TGTGCCAGCAGCTCCAAGCGGGGGTACTACAATGAGCAGTTCTTC.

J is TRBJ1-5 and V is TRBV7-2; D unresolved. V was pared by 2 bases and J by 4 bases, with 15 bases between. CDR3 size: 16 residues. The germline V gene encodes CDR1 SGHTA and CDR2 FQGNSA. CDR3 amino acids: CASSLNSEGQNQPQHF. The DNA of the CDR3 is TGTGCCAGCAGCTTAAATTCCGAGGGTCAAAATCAGCCCCAGCATTTT.

The genes are TRBV11-1 and TRBJ2-6; no definite D call. Germline values: CDR1 SGHAT, CDR2 FQDESV (reference sequence). The CDR3 has 14 amino acids. V lost 6 bases and J 0 bases, leaving 6 bases between the germline ends. For the CDR3, the DNA is TGTGCCAGCAGTCCTACCTCTGGGGCCAACGTCCTGACTTTC. Its translation is CASSPTSGANVLTF.

The rearrangement uses TRBV2 and TRBJ1-5, with 7 bases that match TRBD1. V trimming: 6 bases; J trimming: 9 bases; junction bases outside the gene matches: 11. This CDR3 has 14 amino acids. Looked up from germline, CDR1 is SNHLY and CDR2 is FYNNEI. The CDR3 DNA reads TGTGCCAGCAGGGCAGGGACAGACGTCGTGCCCCAGCATTTT. Its protein is CASRAGTDVVPQHF.

V usage is TRBV4-3 and J usage is TRBJ1-5; D is ambiguous. CDR1 is LGHNA and CDR2 is YSLEER in the germline V gene. This CDR3 has 13 residues. Deletions cut 2 bases from V and 5 bases from J, with 7 bases between. The CDR3: CASSQSSDQPQHF. The DNA for the CDR3 is TGCGCCAGCAGCCAAAGCAGCGATCAGCCCCAGCATTTT.

The gene calls are TRBV19 and TRBJ2-2; D gene ambiguous. Trimming shortened V by 7 bases and J by 3 bases, and 12 bases separated the two germline ends. This CDR3 has 14 amino acids. Germline assignment: CDR1 LNHDA and CDR2 SQIVND (reference sequence). The CDR3 spells CASNRAGDTGELFF. CDR3 DNA: TGTGCCAGTAATCGCGCCGGAGACACCGGGGAGCTGTTTTTT.

The V call is TRBV30, the J call TRBJ2-5; D is uncertain. Germline V gene sequence: CDR1 GTSNPN, CDR2 SVGIG (reference sequence). There are 14 residues in the CDR3. Trimming took off 3 bases at V and 4 bases at J, with 15 bases between the two ends. The CDR3 coding sequence is TGTGCCTGGAGCCTGGGTTTATCGGGAGAGACCCAGTACTTC. Protein product: CAWSLGLSGETQYF.

The chain recombines TRBV28 with TRBJ2-2; D is unclear. The CDR3 has 15 amino acids. The germline V gene has CDR1 MDHEN and CDR2 SYDVKM. The V end was cut by 6 bases, the J end by 0 bases, with 11 bases between. The chain's CDR3 is CASSRQATNTGELFF. In DNA form, the CDR3 reads TGTGCCAGCAGCCGGCAGGCCACGAACACCGGGGAGCTGTTTTTT.

The CDR3: CASSITGTSDGELFF. The CDR3 coding sequence is TGTGCCAGTAGTATAACCGGGACTAGCGACGGGGAGCTGTTTTTT. The chain uses TRBV19 and TRBJ2-2; 10 bases line up with TRBD2. The CDR3 sequence is 15 residues long. V dropped 2 bases and J dropped 7; count of bases not matched to a gene: 4. Germline CDR1 and CDR2: LNHDA and SQIVND (reference sequence). The full variable domain, its missing parts supplied by reference TRBV19 and TRBJ2-2, is DGGITQSPKYLFRKEGQNVTLSCEQNLNHDAMYWYRQDPGQGLRLIYYSQIVNDFQKGDIAEGYSVSREKKESFPLTVTSAQKNPTAFYLCASSITGTSDGELFFGEGSRLTVL.

This CDR3 reads CASSIDRAQPQHF. Written as DNA, the CDR3 is TGTGCCAGCTCAATCGACAGGGCTCAGCCCCAGCATTTT. The chain carries TRBV18 and TRBJ1-5; 7 bases match TRBD1. J gave up 6 bases and V 5 bases, and 4 bases lay outside the gene matches. Per the germline V gene, CDR1 is KGHSH and CDR2 is LQKENI. The CDR3 contains 13 residues.

Here the CDR3 reads CASGKATGGHGYTF. The CDR3 DNA follows: TGTGCTAGTGGCAAAGCCACAGGGGGCCATGGCTACACCTTC. The chain has TRBV12-5 and TRBJ1-2; 9 bases match TRBD1. The CDR3 has 14 amino acids. Trimming cost V 6 bases and J 6 bases; bases outside gene matches: 8. CDR1 is LGHNT and CDR2 is FRNRAP in the germline V gene.

The chain is built from TRBV5-4 and TRBJ1-2; 10 positions match TRBD1. This CDR3 comprises 13 residues. The J segment lost 8 bases and the V segment lost 4 bases, leaving 5 bases of the junction unmatched. Germline CDR1 is SGHNT and CDR2 is YYREEE (reference sequence). DNA for the CDR3: TGTGCCAGCAGCCGACAGGGGGCGCGCGGCTACACCTTC. Its translation: CASSRQGARGYTF.

The chain is built from TRBV11-2 and TRBJ2-5; TRBD1 agrees at 11 bases. The V and J ends lost 5 bases and 4 bases, in that order; junction bases with no gene match: 6. The germline V gene has CDR1 SGHAT and CDR2 FQNNGV. The CDR3 loop spans 15 amino acids. The CDR3: CASSRGQGAGETQYF. The CDR3 DNA is TGTGCCAGCAGCCGTGGACAGGGGGCCGGAGAGACCCAGTACTTC.

This sequence joins TRBV27 and TRBJ2-2; D gene uncertain. The CDR3 length is 12 residues. V was trimmed by 1 base and J by 7 bases, leaving 4 bases between them. Germline CDR1 and CDR2: MNHEY and SMNVEV (reference sequence). The CDR3 here is CASSLYGGELFF. In DNA, the CDR3 is TGTGCCAGCAGTTTATACGGCGGGGAGCTGTTTTTT.

To note about this clone: This sample also contains other DNA sequences that code for the same CDR3. The CDR3 DNA follows: TGTGCCAGTAGTATAACTAGCGGGAGTTACGAGCAGTACTTC. This gives the protein CASSITSGSYEQYF. This chain links TRBV19 with TRBJ2-7; 11 bases map to TRBD2. From germline, CDR1 is LNHDA and CDR2 SQIVND (reference sequence). After removal of 2 bases from V and 4 bases from J, the junction contained 1 base not matched to a gene. CDR3 size: 14 residues.

CDR3 in amino acids: CASDHYGNQPQHF. The CDR3 coding sequence is TGTGCCAGTGATCACTACGGCAATCAGCCCCAGCATTTT. The rearrangement links TRBV19 to TRBJ1-5, with unresolved D. The germline CDR1 and CDR2 sequences are LNHDA and SQIVND (reference sequence). The V end lost 8 bases, the J end lost 2 bases, and 10 bases lay between the germline ends. The CDR3 length is 13 residues.

The rearrangement links TRBV11-3 to TRBJ1-3; D may be TRBD1 (6 bases). The germline V and J ends were trimmed by 3 bases and 2 bases, with 14 bases remaining between them. Germline V gene sequence: CDR1 SGHNT, CDR2 YENEEA. The length of the CDR3 is 16 residues. The chain's CDR3 is CASSFFSGAPGNTIYF. Here the CDR3 DNA reads TGTGCCAGCAGCTTTTTTTCAGGGGCGCCTGGAAACACCATATATTTT.

This chain links TRBV12-2 with TRBJ1-4. TRBV12-2 is marked as a pseudogene. The CDR3 contains 15 residues. This CDR3 reads CASRFRLAANEKLFF. The CDR3 region has the DNA TGTGCAAGTCGCTTCCGACTAGCGGCTAATGAAAAACTGTTTTTT.

The gene calls are TRBV29-1 and TRBJ2-5, with 10 bases aligning to TRBD1. This CDR3 has 13 amino acids. Losses at the gene ends were 4 bases for V and 5 bases for J; bases not matched to a gene: 4. Germline lookup yields CDR1 SQVTM and CDR2 ANQGSEA. The CDR3 sequence is CSVGQGAWETQYF. CDR3 in DNA: TGCAGCGTTGGACAGGGGGCTTGGGAGACCCAGTACTTC.

Note on this clone: Other nucleotide sequences from this sample produce the same CDR3. The genes are TRBV11-2 and TRBJ2-7; 7 bases fit TRBD1. This CDR3 is 13 amino acids long. Germline values: CDR1 SGHAT, CDR2 FQNNGV. Trimming cost V 4 bases and J 2 bases; bases outside gene matches: 2. In nucleotides, the CDR3 is TGTGCCAGCAGCTCACAGGGGACCTACGAGCAGTACTTC. This codes for CASSSQGTYEQYF. The full variable domain, rest sourced from reference TRBV11-2 and TRBJ2-7, is EAGVAQSPRYKIIEKRQSVAFWCNPISGHATLYWYQQILGQGPKLLIQFQNNGVVDDSQLPKDRFSAERLKGVDSTLKIQPAKLEDSAVYLCASSSQGTYEQYFGPGTRLTVT.

This clone was seen just once. The chain carries TRBV27 and TRBJ2-3; 8 positions match TRBD1. The CDR3 is 16 amino acids. J was trimmed by 6 bases and V by 2 bases; bases with no gene match: 10. From germline, CDR1 is MNHEY and CDR2 SMNVEV (reference sequence). In nucleotides, the CDR3 is TGTGCCAGCAGTTTAATGACAGGGGCGTTTTTCGATACGCAGTATTTT. This encodes CASSLMTGAFFDTQYF.

This clone has ten or more counts. V usage is TRBV29-1 and J usage is TRBJ1-1; the D gene is possibly TRBD1 (5 bases). The CDR3 sequence is 12 residues long. V was pared by 3 bases and J by 3 bases, with 8 bases between. The germline gives CDR1 SQVTM, CDR2 ANQGSEA. DNA of the CDR3: TGCAGCGTTGACGACAGCCACACTGAAGCTTTCTTT. Translation gives CSVDDSHTEAFF.

The CDR3 reads CASGAQSTF. The CDR3 coding sequence is TGTGCCAGCGGCGCACAGTCTACCTTC. This chain links TRBV7-2 with TRBJ1-2; D unresolved. V lost 8 bases, J lost 14 bases, and 12 bases lay in between. The germline CDR1 and CDR2 sequences are SGHTA and FQGNSA. This CDR3 is built from 9 residues.

This clone was seen at least ten times. The chain recombines TRBV3-1 (or the pseudogene TRBV3-2) with TRBJ2-5; possible D gene TRBD2, 5 bases. Germline-derived CDR1 and CDR2 are LGHDT and YNNKEL (reference sequence). This CDR3 comprises 13 residues. Trimming stripped 0 bases from V and 6 bases from J, with 8 bases between. CDR3 DNA: TGTGCCAGCAGCCAAGACTCCGGGAAGACCCAGTACTTC. Translated, it gives CASSQDSGKTQYF.

V usage is TRBV6-1 and J usage is TRBJ1-4; possible D gene TRBD1, 5 bases. Germline assignment: CDR1 MNHNS and CDR2 SASEGT. V lost 2 bases and J lost 5, with 9 bases in between. The CDR3 contains 14 residues. The CDR3 coding sequence is TGTGCCAGCAGTGAAAAGACAGTAAATGAAAAACTGTTTTTT. Translated, it gives CASSEKTVNEKLFF.

This clone has only a few counts. The rearrangement links TRBV9 to TRBJ1-1; D ambiguous. Trimming pared 3 bases from V and 1 base from J, leaving 4 bases between. Germline CDR1 and CDR2: SGDLS and YYNGEE. CDR3 length: 12 amino acids. As DNA, the CDR3 is TGTGCCAGCAGCGCGGGGAACACTGAAGCTTTCTTT. Translation gives CASSAGNTEAFF.

This chain links TRBV3-1 (or the pseudogene TRBV3-2) with TRBJ2-2, with TRBD2 matching over 7 bases. Germline-derived CDR1 and CDR2 are LGHDT and YNNKEL (reference sequence). CDR3 length: 17 amino acids. V lost 2 bases, J lost 5 bases, and 11 bases stayed unmatched. The CDR3 DNA reads as TGTGCCAGCAGCCAACTTCCGGCCGGGACTAAAACCGGGGAGCTGTTTTTT. Translating gives CASSQLPAGTKTGELFF.